One sample yielded the 26 T cell receptor beta chains listed below, sequenced in a study of blood T cell repertoires in COVID-19. TCRdb's copy holds only in-frame clones and misses some; the assay was immunoSEQ multiplex PCR. Of around 230,000 clones listed, 80% to 90% are singletons. Sequenced: PBMCs or T cells enriched from blood (not recorded which). These receptors were collected from a middle-aged man who had recovered from COVID-19.

CDR3 bases: TGTGCCAGCAGCTTAGTAGGTGGGCGACAAGAGACCCAGTACTTC. Residues: CASSLVGGRQETQYF. This chain uses TRBV7-7 with TRBJ2-5; D not resolved. CDR3 size: 15 residues. CDR1 is SSHAT and CDR2 is FNYEAQ in the germline V gene (reference sequence). V was shortened by 1 base and J by 2 bases, with 11 bases between the two germline ends. Complete variable domain (other parts from reference TRBV7-7 and TRBJ2-5): GAGVSQSPRYKVTKRGQDVTLRCDPISSHATLYWYQQALGQGPEFLTYFNYEAQPDKSGLPSDRFSAERPEGSISTLTIQRTEQRDSAMYRCASSLVGGRQETQYFGPGTRLLVL.

This clone appeared a single time. This specimen includes other DNA sequences encoding the same CDR3. The chain carries TRBV30 and TRBJ1-3, with D possibly TRBD1 on 5 matching bases. The V end lost 2 bases, the J end lost 4 bases, and 9 bases lay between the germline ends. This CDR3 spans 13 amino acids. Germline loops: CDR1 GTSNPN, CDR2 SVGIG (reference sequence). CDR3 nucleotide sequence: TGTGCCTGGAGTACGGGGGTGGGAAACACCATATATTTT. As protein: CAWSTGVGNTIYF.

The chain uses TRBV6-5 and TRBJ1-6; TRBD1 might be the D (6 bases). Trimming took off 0 bases at V and 7 bases at J, with 13 bases between the two ends. The CDR3 contains 16 residues. Per the germline V gene, CDR1 is MNHEY and CDR2 is SVGAGI. The CDR3 sequence is CASSYSGQRGNSPLHF. The CDR3 DNA reads as TGTGCCAGCAGTTACTCCGGACAGCGTGGGAATTCACCCCTCCACTTT.

The CDR3 here is CASSTTGSAYEQYF. For the CDR3, the DNA is TGTGCCAGCAGCACCACAGGTTCCGCCTACGAGCAGTACTTC. The chain employs TRBV5-6 and TRBJ2-7; tentatively, D is TRBD1 (5 bases). Germline V CDR1 and CDR2: SGHDT, YYEEEE. With 4 bases removed from V and 2 bases from J, the gap between germline ends came to 13 bases. This CDR3 is built from 14 residues.

V usage is TRBV7-9 and J usage is TRBJ1-4; D is possibly TRBD1 (6 bases). The CDR3 covers 15 residues. Germline CDR1 and CDR2: SEHNR and FQNEAQ (reference sequence). V gave up 5 bases and J gave up 5 bases, with 15 bases separating them. CDR3 region: CASSPGQTANEKLFF. Here the CDR3 DNA reads TGTGCCAGCAGCCCCGGACAGACTGCCAATGAAAAACTGTTTTTT. Drawing the rest from reference TRBV7-9 and TRBJ1-4, the complete variable domain is DTGVSQNPRHKITKRGQNVTFRCDPISEHNRLYWYRQTLGQGPEFLTYFQNEAQLEKSRLLSDRFSAERPKGSFSTLEIQRTEQGDSAMYLCASSPGQTANEKLFFGSGTQLSVL.

The J gene is TRBJ2-3, the V gene TRBV7-6; 9 nucleotides agree with TRBD2. CDR3 length: 16 residues. V lost 1 base, J lost 1 base, and 3 bases stayed unmatched. From germline, CDR1 is SGHVS and CDR2 FNYEAQ. CDR3 nucleotide sequence: TGTGCCAGCAGCTTAGGGACTAGCGCTCGCACAGATACGCAGTATTTT. Its protein is CASSLGTSARTDTQYF.

V is TRBV7-6 and J is TRBJ2-7; D possibly corresponds to TRBD2 (6 bases). Trimming cost V 2 bases and J 0 bases, with 17 bases left between them. The CDR3 is made up of 17 amino acids. CDR1 SGHVS and CDR2 FNYEAQ come from the germline V gene. This CDR3 reads CASSLLGSPQYSYEQYF. The CDR3 coding sequence is TGTGCCAGCAGCTTACTCGGGAGTCCTCAATACTCCTACGAGCAGTACTTC.

V is TRBV5-1 and J is TRBJ2-2, with TRBD2 matching 8 bases. The CDR3 is 15 residues long. V was pared by 7 bases and J by 6 bases, with 11 bases of the junction left unmatched. CDR1 SGHRS and CDR2 YFSETQ come from the germline V gene. CDR3 bases: TGCGCCAGCTTTGTGCGGGGGGCGACGGCCGGGGAGCTGTTTTTT. Residues: CASFVRGATAGELFF.

V usage is TRBV7-8 and J usage is TRBJ1-1; maybe TRBD1 (5 bases). V was clipped by 2 bases and J by 5 bases, with 12 bases between them. CDR1 and CDR2 (germline): SGHVS, FQNEAQ. The CDR3 contains 14 residues. The CDR3 DNA follows: TGTGCCAGCAGCTTAAGGGGCAGGAGAACTGAAGCTTTCTTT. This gives the protein CASSLRGRRTEAFF. Filled out from reference TRBV7-8 and TRBJ1-1, the complete variable domain reads GAGVSQSPRYKVAKRGQDVALRCDPISGHVSLFWYQQALGQGPEFLTYFQNEAQLDKSGLPSDRFFAERPEGSVSTLKIQRTQQEDSAVYLCASSLRGRRTEAFFGQGTRLTVV.

The chain carries TRBV6-1 and TRBJ2-5; the match to TRBD1 covers 9 bases. CDR1 and CDR2 from the germline V gene are MNHNS and SASEGT. The CDR3 runs 14 residues. J was trimmed by 5 bases and V by 3 bases; bases with no gene match: 4. As DNA, the CDR3 is TGTGCCAGCAGTGAGCAGACAGGGGGGGAGACCCAGTACTTC. Its protein product is CASSEQTGGETQYF.

The CDR3 spells CASSPGQGAATNEKLFF. The DNA of the CDR3 is TGCGCCAGCAGCCCAGGACAGGGGGCAGCAACTAATGAAAAACTGTTTTTT. This chain uses TRBV4-1 with TRBJ1-4; 11 positions match TRBD1. Trimming took 4 bases from V and 0 from J; bases not matched to a gene: 4. Germline V lookup: CDR1 MGHRA, CDR2 YSYEKL. The CDR3 extends over 17 amino acids.

In its sample, this clone was seen a few times. The chain is built from TRBV5-6 and TRBJ2-7; 7 bases are a match to TRBD1. Trimming removed 1 base from V and 0 bases from J; junction bases left unmatched: 1. Germline lookup yields CDR1 SGHDT and CDR2 YYEEEE. The CDR3 runs 14 residues. The CDR3 loop is CASSLPGGSYEQYF. CDR3 in DNA: TGTGCCAGCAGCTTGCCAGGGGGCTCCTACGAGCAGTACTTC.

This sequence joins TRBV4-1 and TRBJ1-4; 7 positions match TRBD1. V shed 5 bases, J shed 14 bases, and the junction held 8 bases outside the gene matches. CDR3 size: 12 residues. Per the germline V gene, CDR1 is MGHRA and CDR2 is YSYEKL. The CDR3 loop reads CASSLGQSYLFF. The CDR3 nucleotides are TGCGCCAGCAGCTTGGGACAGTCATATCTGTTTTTT.

This sequence joins TRBV19 and TRBJ1-5; no reliable D call. CDR1 is LNHDA and CDR2 is SQIVND in the germline V gene (reference sequence). Trimming removed 0 bases at V and 3 bases at J, with 6 bases between. The CDR3 is made up of 14 amino acids. CDR3 nucleotide sequence: TGTGCCAGTAGTATAGATCGCGCCAATCAGCCCCAGCATTTT. It specifies CASSIDRANQPQHF.

The count of this clone is one. The chain carries TRBV6-5 and TRBJ1-2; D not certain. Between the trimmed V and J ends, which lost 6 bases and 4 bases, there was a span of 15 bases. The CDR3 loop spans 14 amino acids. In germline, CDR1 is MNHEY, CDR2 SVGAGI. As DNA, the CDR3 is TGTGCCAGCAGAGAGTCCGGGTCGAGCTATGGCTACACCTTC. Translated: CASRESGSSYGYTF.

The CDR3 loop reads CASSDNRQGIISGANVLTF. The CDR3 DNA follows: TGTGCCAGCAGTGATAACCGACAGGGGATTATCTCTGGGGCCAACGTCCTGACTTTC. The genes are TRBV2 and TRBJ2-6; TRBD1 aligns across 8 bases. Germline loops: CDR1 SNHLY, CDR2 FYNNEI. The V gene end was trimmed by 3 bases and the J gene end by 0 bases; junction bases not matched to a gene: 10. The CDR3 totals 19 residues.

This clone has only a few counts. The chain has TRBV29-1 and TRBJ2-7; 7 bases are a match to TRBD1. The CDR3 totals 12 residues. Per germline, CDR1 SQVTM and CDR2 ANQGSEA. The V segment lost 6 bases and the J segment 4 bases; nucleotides outside the gene matches: 6. The CDR3 protein is CSVATGFYEQYF. CDR3 sequence (DNA): TGCAGCGTCGCGACAGGGTTTTACGAGCAGTACTTC.

The gene calls are TRBV2 and TRBJ1-5; no clear D gene. V shed 3 bases and J shed 2 bases, with 8 bases lying between them. Germline V gene sequence: CDR1 SNHLY, CDR2 FYNNEI. The CDR3 totals 14 residues. This chain's CDR3 is CASSDRSGNQPQHF. The CDR3 nucleotides are TGTGCCAGCAGTGACCGCAGTGGCAATCAGCCCCAGCATTTT.

The chain uses TRBV10-2 and TRBJ2-5; D possibly corresponds to TRBD2 (6 bases). With 2 bases removed from V and 4 bases from J, the gap between germline ends came to 11 bases. CDR3 size: 14 residues. Germline CDR1 reads WSHSY; CDR2 reads SAAADI. CDR3: CASSESLGGETQYF. The CDR3 DNA sequence: TGCGCCAGCAGTGAGAGCCTGGGGGGAGAGACCCAGTACTTC.

This chain joins TRBV30 and TRBJ1-2; D is ambiguous. V dropped 2 bases and J dropped 7 bases, with 14 bases sitting between them. Germline CDR1 is GTSNPN and CDR2 is SVGIG (reference sequence). The CDR3 contains 13 residues. The chain's CDR3 is CAWSSPGIGGYTF. CDR3 nucleotide sequence: TGTGCCTGGAGTTCACCGGGAATAGGTGGCTACACCTTC.

V is TRBV6-5 and J is TRBJ2-7; 9 positions match TRBD1. CDR3 length: 13 amino acids. J lost 3 bases, V lost 6 bases, and 3 bases had no gene match. The germline CDR1 and CDR2 sequences are MNHEY and SVGAGI. CDR3 amino acids: CASRRDRVYEQYF. The CDR3 DNA reads as TGTGCCAGCAGGCGGGACAGGGTCTACGAGCAGTACTTC.

CDR3 amino acids: CATSRQANTGELFF. CDR3 bases: TGCGCCACCTCCCGACAAGCGAACACCGGGGAGCTGTTTTTT. This sequence joins TRBV10-1 and TRBJ2-2, with unresolved D. The V and J ends lost 10 bases and 0 bases respectively, with 12 bases between them. From germline, CDR1 is WNHNN and CDR2 SYGVQD (reference sequence). This CDR3 spans 14 amino acids.

The chain carries TRBV29-1 and TRBJ2-7; the match to TRBD1 covers 10 bases. The trim removed 4 bases at V and 5 bases at J, leaving 8 bases unmatched. Per the germline V gene, CDR1 is SQVTM and CDR2 is ANQGSEA. The CDR3 loop spans 14 amino acids. Written as DNA, the CDR3 is TGCAGCGTTGCCCGGGACAGGGGAATCAACGAGCAGTACTTC. Its translation: CSVARDRGINEQYF.

The gene calls are TRBV27 and TRBJ2-7, with a tentative D call TRBD1 (6 bases). CDR3 length: 17 residues. Germline V gives CDR1 MNHEY, CDR2 SMNVEV (reference sequence). The germline V and J ends were trimmed by 0 bases and 2 bases, with 17 bases remaining between them. CDR3 loop: CASSLSGTGIRPYEQYF. In DNA form, the CDR3 reads TGTGCCAGCAGTTTATCGGGAACAGGGATTAGGCCCTACGAGCAGTACTTC.

The chain carries TRBV9 and TRBJ1-2, with 7 positions matching TRBD1. CDR1 SGDLS and CDR2 YYNGEE come from the germline V gene. The CDR3 sequence is 17 residues long. Trimming at V came to 2 bases and at J to 0 bases, leaving 10 bases not matched to a gene. The CDR3 nucleotides read TGTGCCAGCAGCGTGCGACAGGGCTCATCAGCTAACTATGGCTACACCTTC. It translates to CASSVRQGSSANYGYTF.

The gene calls are TRBV5-5 and TRBJ1-2; the match to TRBD1 covers 9 bases. CDR1 and CDR2 from the germline V gene are SGHKS and YYEKEE (reference sequence). The V gene end was trimmed by 1 base and the J gene end by 5 bases; junction bases not matched to a gene: 6. This CDR3 is built from 15 residues. The CDR3 loop reads CASSLWDREVYGYTF. CDR3 nucleotide sequence: TGTGCCAGCAGCTTGTGGGACAGGGAGGTATATGGCTACACCTTC.